These 23 T cell receptor beta chains were all obtained from the same sample, sequenced in a study of blood T cells in healthy people across ages. Alongside a J-beta primer mix, a sample-barcoded 5' primer served in a second PCR lasting roughly 6 to 11 cycles. TCRdb processed the 5' RACE reads anew with MiXCR; each CDR3 protein has one entry. Of fewer than 2,000,000 distinct CDR3 sequences in the sample, almost 35% are singletons; the top ten hold over 9%. The specimen was blood. The source of these receptors is a woman aged 25 to 39 in good health.

This clonotype was detected only a few times. Here the CDR3 DNA reads TGCAGTGCAGTCACTAGCGGGAGTATCGGCGGGGAGCTGTTTTTT. This codes for CSAVTSGSIGGELFF. The chain is built from TRBV20-1 and TRBJ2-2; 11 positions match TRBD2. The ends lost 6 bases at V and 7 bases at J; junction bases unmatched: 10. This CDR3 spans 15 amino acids. Germline loops: CDR1 DFQATT, CDR2 SNEGSKA (reference sequence).

This clonotype was seen a handful of times. The CDR3 spells CASRRSGTAYGYTF. CDR3 sequence (DNA): TGCGCCAGCAGACGTTCAGGGACAGCCTATGGCTACACCTTC. V and J are TRBV5-1 and TRBJ1-2; TRBD1 matches at 7 bases. Germline V gene sequence: CDR1 SGHRS, CDR2 YFSETQ. The CDR3 loop spans 14 amino acids. The V and J ends lost 5 bases and 4 bases, in that order; junction bases with no gene match: 8.

Regarding this clonotype: One junction end disagrees with the germline gene, perhaps due to a read error. This chain joins TRBV20-1 and TRBJ2-1, with 7 bases aligning to TRBD2. Germline CDR1 DFQATT, CDR2 SNEGSKA (reference sequence). The CDR3 has 16 amino acids. As DNA, the CDR3 is TGCAGTGCTAGAGTTCCCCCACTAGCGCACTACGATGAGCAGTTCTTC. Translated: CSARVPPLAHYDEQFF.

This chain uses TRBV20-1 with TRBJ2-7, with D maybe TRBD1 (6 bases). V lost 2 bases to trimming and J lost 2 bases, with 13 bases between them. This CDR3 region has 14 residues. Germline assignment: CDR1 DFQATT and CDR2 SNEGSKA (reference sequence). Here the CDR3 DNA reads TGCAGTGCTAGACGACAGGCCGGAACCTACGAGCAGTACTTC. Translation: CSARRQAGTYEQYF.

The gene calls are TRBV15 and TRBJ2-1; no definite D call. The V gene lost 0 bases and the J gene lost 0 bases, with 9 bases spanning the gap. CDR1 and CDR2 (germline): LNHNV, YYDKDF (reference sequence). The CDR3 loop spans 16 amino acids. The CDR3: CATSRDALSSYNEQFF. CDR3 coding DNA: TGTGCCACCAGCAGAGACGCCCTCAGCTCCTACAATGAGCAGTTCTTC.

A few counts support this clonotype. The chain combines TRBV20-1 with TRBJ1-6; D ambiguous. V was cut by 3 bases and J by 17 bases, with 20 bases left in between. The CDR3 is 13 amino acids. Per the germline V gene, CDR1 is DFQATT and CDR2 is SNEGSKA (reference sequence). The DNA of the CDR3 is TGCAGTGCTAGCCCCTCTGCGGCGCCTACTTTCCACTTT. Protein: CSASPSAAPTFHF.

V usage is TRBV13 and J usage is TRBJ2-7, with unresolved D. Germline CDR1 and CDR2: PRHDT and FYEKMQ (reference sequence). The CDR3 is 13 amino acids. The V end lost 4 bases, the J end lost 2 bases, and 9 bases lay between the germline ends. CDR3 sequence: CASSSDMPYEQYF. Here the CDR3 DNA reads TGTGCCAGCAGCTCTGACATGCCCTACGAGCAGTACTTC.

This clonotype was seen at least ten times. CDR3 sequence reads: CASSSRDYYNEQFF. DNA for the CDR3: TGTGCCAGCAGCTCCCGGGACTACTACAATGAGCAGTTCTTC. The chain recombines TRBV7-2 with TRBJ2-1, with 7 bases matching TRBD2. The CDR3 contains 14 residues. With 4 bases clipped from V and 3 bases from J, the junction kept 3 bases outside the gene matches. Germline CDR1 and CDR2: SGHTA and FQGNSA.

The chain recombines TRBV13 with TRBJ2-1; 11 positions agree with TRBD2. CDR1 PRHDT and CDR2 FYEKMQ come from the germline V gene (reference sequence). This CDR3 has 14 residues. V gave up 2 bases and J gave up 9 bases; unmatched junction bases: 3. The CDR3 loop is CASSLRLAGIEQFF. The CDR3 region has the DNA TGTGCCAGCAGCTTAAGACTAGCGGGGATTGAGCAGTTCTTC.

V gene TRBV7-2 combines with J gene TRBJ1-6; the D gene is possibly TRBD1 (5 bases). V was clipped by 5 bases and J by 7 bases, with 12 bases between them. Germline values: CDR1 SGHTA, CDR2 FQGNSA. The CDR3 has 14 residues. CDR3 region: CASSPGWGNSPLHF. The CDR3 DNA follows: TGTGCCAGCAGCCCCGGCTGGGGGAATTCACCCCTCCACTTT. Variable domain in full (rest from reference TRBV7-2 and TRBJ1-6): GAGVSQSPSNKVTEKGKDVELRCDPISGHTALYWYRQSLGQGLEFLIYFQGNSAPDKSGLPSDRFSAERTGGSVSTLTIQRTQQEDSAVYLCASSPGWGNSPLHFGNGTRLTVT.

This clonotype was detected only a few times. V usage is TRBV10-3 and J usage is TRBJ2-1; TRBD2 matches 12 bases. Trimming took 11 bases from V and 7 from J; bases not matched to a gene: 6. The CDR3 consists of 13 residues. The germline gives CDR1 ENHRY, CDR2 SYGVKD. CDR3 sequence: CAGSSGGANEQFF. DNA of the CDR3: TGTGCCGGATCTAGCGGGGGGGCAAATGAGCAGTTCTTC.

In this sample, this clonotype turned up once. The rearrangement uses TRBV6-1 and TRBJ2-7, with D possibly TRBD1 on 6 matching bases. The CDR3 is 13 residues long. In germline, CDR1 is MNHNS, CDR2 SASEGT. The V end lost 6 bases, the J end lost 5 bases, and 14 bases lay between the germline ends. In nucleotides, the CDR3 is TGTGCCAGCAGACAGGGTATTATCCACGAGCAGTACTTC. Translated: CASRQGIIHEQYF.

As to this clonotype: An end of the junction differs from the germline gene, which may be a read error. The chain combines TRBV14 with TRBJ2-7, with a weak D call TRBD1 (5 bases). Germline lookup yields CDR1 SGHDN and CDR2 FVKESK. This CDR3 is built from 15 residues. Here the CDR3 DNA reads TGTACCAGCAGCCAAGATCCAGGGATGAGGTACGAGCAGTACTTC. It codes for CTSSQDPGMRYEQYF.

Comment on this clonotype: A read error may account for a junction end that differs from germline. The genes are TRBV20-1 and TRBJ2-7; D remains unclear. CDR1 is DFQATT and CDR2 is SNEGSKA in the germline V gene (reference sequence). There are 16 residues in the CDR3. CDR3 DNA sequence: TGCGGTGCTAGAGATCAGCCGAGGACCAGCTCCTACGAGCAGTACTTC. This translates into CGARDQPRTSSYEQYF.

This clonotype was picked up a small number of times. The V call is TRBV2, the J call TRBJ2-7, with unresolved D. V was trimmed by 1 base and J by 5 bases, leaving 12 bases between them. CDR1 and CDR2 (germline): SNHLY, FYNNEI. The CDR3 has 14 residues. CDR3 DNA sequence: TGTGCCAGCAGTGAAGGACACGGCCGGAACGAGCAGTACTTC. Protein: CASSEGHGRNEQYF.

The V call is TRBV18, the J call TRBJ2-5, with D perhaps given as TRBD1 or TRBD2 (5 bases each). V was pared by 3 bases and J by 2 bases, with 16 bases between. The CDR3 contains 16 residues. Germline V lookup: CDR1 KGHSH, CDR2 LQKENI. CDR3: CASSPRPGPGQETQYF. CDR3 bases: TGTGCCAGCTCACCTCGACCGGGACCGGGGCAAGAGACCCAGTACTTC.

V usage is TRBV20-1 and J usage is TRBJ2-1; D uncertain. Trimming shortened V by 5 bases and J by 4 bases, and 15 bases separated the two germline ends. This CDR3 has 14 residues. Germline CDR1 DFQATT, CDR2 SNEGSKA (reference sequence). Written as DNA, the CDR3 is TGCAGTGCTGTCTATACCAGAGCGTACAATGAGCAGTTCTTC. It is translated as CSAVYTRAYNEQFF.

The sample holds one count of this clonotype. This chain connects TRBV6-1 to TRBJ1-2; TRBD1 aligns across 12 bases. The CDR3 is made up of 19 amino acids. The germline gives CDR1 MNHNS, CDR2 SASEGT. With V trimmed by 0 bases and J by 4 bases, 12 bases remained unmatched. CDR3 sequence: CASSEAGDRGHPRRYGYTF. CDR3 nucleotide sequence: TGTGCCAGCAGTGAAGCGGGGGACAGGGGGCATCCAAGGCGCTATGGCTACACCTTC.

This sequence joins TRBV5-1 and TRBJ1-4, with D possibly being TRBD1 (6 bases). V lost 4 bases, J lost 3 bases, and 13 bases lay in between. There are 15 residues in the CDR3. Germline CDR1 SGHRS, CDR2 YFSETQ. In nucleotides, the CDR3 is TGCGCCAGCAGCGGGCAGGGGTTGGCTAATGAAAAACTGTTTTTT. Its translation: CASSGQGLANEKLFF.

This rearrangement joins TRBV28 to TRBJ2-7; TRBD2 agrees at 9 bases. This CDR3 region has 13 residues. Trimming cost V 1 base and J 6 bases; bases outside gene matches: 1. Germline values: CDR1 MDHEN, CDR2 SYDVKM. CDR3 coding DNA: TGTGCCAGCAGTTTATCAGCGGGGGGCGAGCAGTACTTC. It codes for CASSLSAGGEQYF.

The chain joins TRBV20-1 to TRBJ2-5; 7 bases fit TRBD2. The better agreement between TRBJ2-7 and the DNA end casts doubt on the J call. Per germline, CDR1 DFQATT and CDR2 SNEGSKA (reference sequence). The CDR3 covers 14 residues. CDR3 sequence: CSAISYGGCCEQYF. As DNA, the CDR3 is TGCAGTGCTATCTCCTACGGGGGGTGCTGCGAGCAGTACTTC.

The V call is TRBV12-3 or TRBV12-4, the J call TRBJ2-1, with D uncertain. There are 15 residues in the CDR3. The V end lost 6 bases, the J end lost 0 bases, and 12 bases lay between the germline ends. For the CDR3, the DNA is TGTGCCAGCAGATCTGACCATAGCTCCTACAATGAGCAGTTCTTC. This sequence encodes CASRSDHSSYNEQFF.

A few counts support this clonotype. The V and J genes are TRBV6-5 and TRBJ2-7; a weak D match, TRBD2 (5 bases). The CDR3 totals 18 residues. Trimming left V 4 bases short and J 3 bases short, with 25 bases between. CDR1 MNHEY and CDR2 SVGAGI come from the germline V gene. The CDR3 coding sequence is TGTGCCAGCAGTTCCTTTTTAGACCATCGGGATTCCAGCTACGAGCAGTACTTC. Protein product: CASSSFLDHRDSSYEQYF.